The clone carrying this TCR beta chain was detected only a few times. The study drew participants aged about 18 to 95 years from some 23 US areas. Symptom resolution, clearance, or two negative PCRs marked the recovered donors of Cohort 3. This record comes from a study of blood T cell repertoires in COVID-19. Per germline, CDR1 SGHDT and CDR2 YYEEEE. The CDR3 spans 16 residues. Germline trimming cut 4 bases from V and 4 bases from J; bases unmatched to any gene: 8. Assay: immunoSEQ multiplex PCR; the TCRdb copy retains only in-frame clones and omits some. The sample comprises roughly 220,000 clones, about four fifths of which are singletons, and approximately 7.3% rests with the top ten.

This sequence was found in a woman in her forties who had recovered from COVID-19. Sequenced input: PBMCs or T cells enriched from blood (not recorded which). V and J are TRBV5-6 and TRBJ2-1; TRBD2 aligns across 10 bases. CDR3: CASSLPSGRAYNEQFF. The CDR3 region has the DNA TGTGCCAGCAGCCTCCCAAGCGGGAGGGCTTACAATGAGCAGTTCTTC.